The 2 T cell receptor beta chains below come from one sample, sequenced in a study. TCRdb independently ran MiXCR on the RT-PCR reads; one entry per CDR3 protein. The sample has 550,000 to 750,000 distinct CDR3 sequences, 11% to 15% seen once. Sequenced input: memory CD4+ T cells from blood. The receptors shown here come from a female donor in good health, serving as a healthy control.

This clonotype was seen more than once but under ten times. The rearrangement uses TRBV7-8 and TRBJ2-3; weak D call: TRBD2 (6 bases). Trimming pared 5 bases from V and 0 bases from J, leaving 15 bases between. The CDR3 length is 16 residues. Germline V gene sequence: CDR1 SGHVS, CDR2 FQNEAQ. The CDR3 coding sequence is TGTGCCAGCAGCGCCCTAATAGCGGCGAGCACAGATACGCAGTATTTT. This translates into CASSALIAASTDTQYF.

This clonotype showed up many times. Germline and junction disagree at one end, which may indicate a read error. The V call is TRBV7-3, the J call TRBJ1-1; no definite D call. This CDR3 comprises 14 residues. CDR1 and CDR2 (germline): SGHTA, FQGTGA. The CDR3 region is CASSFAGLNTEAFF. For the CDR3, the DNA is TGCGCCAGCAGCTTCGCCGGACTGAACACTGAAGCTTTCTTT.